This passage covers 23 T cell receptor beta chains from one sample sequenced in a study of cytomegalovirus exposure and HLA in healthy donors. TCRdb's table, derived via immunoSEQ multiplex PCR, lists solely in-frame clones and lacks some. The table has some 90,000 clones, around 88% seen once. Sequenced sample: PBMCs. The receptor set was obtained from a woman aged 25 to 39 in good health and CMV-seronegative.

This rearrangement joins TRBV9 to TRBJ1-2, with D hard to call. This CDR3 has 13 amino acids. Germline-derived CDR1 and CDR2 are SGDLS and YYNGEE. The ends were cut back, 0 bases at V and 6 bases at J, with 9 bases in the middle. The CDR3 bases are TGTGCCAGCAGCGTAGAAGGCGAGGATGGCTACACCTTC. Protein: CASSVEGEDGYTF.

This clone was seen only once. The chain couples TRBV5-1 to TRBJ2-5, with 12 bases aligning to TRBD2. With 2 bases clipped from V and 7 bases from J, the junction kept 9 bases outside the gene matches. The CDR3 is made up of 16 amino acids. The germline V gene encodes CDR1 SGHRS and CDR2 YFSETQ. The CDR3 loop reads CASSLPLAGGKGTQYF. Here the CDR3 DNA reads TGCGCCAGCAGCTTACCACTAGCGGGAGGAAAGGGGACCCAGTACTTC. Variable domain in full (rest from reference TRBV5-1 and TRBJ2-5): KAGVTQTPRYLIKTRGQQVTLSCSPISGHRSVSWYQQTPGQGLQFLFEYFSETQRNKGNFPGRFSGRQFSNSRSEMNVSTLELGDSALYLCASSLPLAGGKGTQYFGPGTRLLVL.

This clone was seen a few times. This chain links TRBV15 with TRBJ1-2, with D possibly matching TRBD1 (6 bases). The V and J ends lost 4 bases and 7 bases respectively, with 10 bases between them. The CDR3 runs 12 residues. The germline V gene encodes CDR1 LNHNV and CDR2 YYDKDF (reference sequence). In nucleotides, the CDR3 is TGTGCCACCAGCACCCAAGGGGGTGGCTACACCTTC. Protein: CATSTQGGGYTF.

This chain joins TRBV2 and TRBJ1-2, with a possible D match to TRBD1 (5 bases). V was cut by 3 bases and J by 1 base, with 6 bases left in between. This CDR3 comprises 13 residues. Germline V gene data show CDR1 as SNHLY and CDR2 as FYNNEI. DNA for the CDR3: TGTGCCAGCAGTGATCAGGGTAACTATGGCTACACCTTC. Translating gives CASSDQGNYGYTF.

The chain combines TRBV7-6 with TRBJ2-1; 7 bases map to TRBD1. J was trimmed by 6 bases and V by 1 base; bases with no gene match: 9. In germline, CDR1 is SGHVS, CDR2 FNYEAQ. This CDR3 region has 16 residues. The CDR3 sequence: CASSLGSGTVGNEQFF. CDR3 sequence (DNA): TGTGCCAGCAGCTTAGGCTCCGGGACAGTTGGCAATGAGCAGTTCTTC.

The V call is TRBV6-6, the J call TRBJ2-7; perhaps TRBD1 as D (8 bases). In germline, CDR1 is MNHNY, CDR2 SVGAGI (reference sequence). V was cut by 6 bases and J by 3 bases, with 18 bases left in between. The CDR3 totals 15 residues. This CDR3 is CASSPGGTGLYEQYF. DNA of the CDR3: TGTGCCAGCAGCCCCGGGGGGACAGGTCTCTACGAGCAGTACTTC.

This clone was picked up a small number of times. This chain uses TRBV28 with TRBJ2-1; a possible D gene is TRBD2 (5 bases). CDR1 and CDR2 (germline): MDHEN, SYDVKM. The CDR3 totals 14 residues. V was pared by 5 bases and J by 7 bases, with 15 bases between. The CDR3 loop is CASSKEAVQNEQFF. The CDR3 nucleotides read TGTGCCAGCAGTAAGGAGGCCGTACAGAATGAGCAGTTCTTC.

This clone was observed once. The chain recombines TRBV7-9 with TRBJ2-1; 7 nucleotides match TRBD2. The V segment lost 5 bases and the J segment 4 bases; nucleotides outside the gene matches: 11. From germline, CDR1 is SEHNR and CDR2 FQNEAQ (reference sequence). The CDR3 sequence is 16 residues long. The CDR3 sequence: CASSPIARGTYNEQFF. DNA for the CDR3: TGTGCCAGCAGCCCAATAGCGCGGGGGACGTACAATGAGCAGTTCTTC.

J is TRBJ1-4 and V is TRBV9; 7 positions agree with TRBD1. The CDR3 runs to 14 residues. The germline gives CDR1 SGDLS, CDR2 YYNGEE. V was clipped by 8 bases and J by 2 bases; unmatched bases: 6. The CDR3 reads CASDRDGTNEKLFF. CDR3 nucleotide sequence: TGTGCCAGTGACAGGGATGGGACTAATGAAAAACTGTTTTTT.

In its sample, this clone was seen once. This rearrangement joins TRBV7-8 to TRBJ1-2; 10 positions agree with TRBD1. Germline lookup yields CDR1 SGHVS and CDR2 FQNEAQ. With V trimmed by 6 bases and J by 8 bases, 15 bases remained unmatched. The CDR3 consists of 16 residues. CDR3 in DNA: TGTGCCAGCAGACAAGACAGGGGGCAGGTTAAGGAGGGCTACACCTTC. Protein sequence: CASRQDRGQVKEGYTF.

The J gene is TRBJ2-3, the V gene TRBV18; TRBD2 agrees at 13 bases. With V trimmed by 3 bases and J by 4 bases, 7 bases remained unmatched. This CDR3 has 17 residues. Germline lookup yields CDR1 KGHSH and CDR2 LQKENI. In DNA form, the CDR3 reads TGTGCCAGCTCACCGATTGGACTAGCGGGGGTAGCAGATACGCAGTATTTT. Translating gives CASSPIGLAGVADTQYF.

The chain is built from TRBV11-2 and TRBJ1-3, with D hard to call. V shed 4 bases and J shed 5 bases, with 12 bases lying between them. The CDR3 totals 14 residues. Germline CDR1 reads SGHAT; CDR2 reads FQNNGV. Written as DNA, the CDR3 is TGTGCCAGCAGCTCCCACAGAAGCAGAAACACCATATATTTT. Translated: CASSSHRSRNTIYF.

This clone was observed once. As DNA, the CDR3 is TGTGCCAGCAGTCTCAAAACAACCTATGGCTACACCTTC. It is translated as CASSLKTTYGYTF. The chain carries TRBV5-5 and TRBJ1-2; D unclear. The CDR3 has 13 amino acids. With 5 bases removed from V and 4 bases from J, the gap between germline ends came to 12 bases. In germline, CDR1 is SGHKS, CDR2 YYEKEE (reference sequence).

This clone came up once. V and J are TRBV5-5 and TRBJ1-5; tentatively, D is TRBD1 (5 bases). The germline V gene has CDR1 SGHKS and CDR2 YYEKEE (reference sequence). The CDR3 is made up of 16 amino acids. Between the trimmed V and J ends, which lost 0 bases and 1 base, there was a span of 11 bases. The DNA of the CDR3 is TGTGCCAGCAGCTTGGCAACCGCAGGGAGCAATCAGCCCCAGCATTTT. It encodes CASSLATAGSNQPQHF.

The chain links TRBV6-1 to TRBJ2-7; D is possibly TRBD1 (6 bases). This CDR3 region has 16 residues. CDR1 is MNHNS and CDR2 is SASEGT in the germline V gene. Trimming shortened V by 3 bases and J by 0 bases, and 15 bases separated the two germline ends. In DNA form, the CDR3 reads TGTGCCAGCAGTGACATTCGGACAGCAAGCTCCTACGAGCAGTACTTC. Translation gives CASSDIRTASSYEQYF.

V usage is TRBV19 and J usage is TRBJ2-3; D ambiguous. Trimming left V 6 bases short and J 0 bases short, with 10 bases between. The germline V gene encodes CDR1 LNHDA and CDR2 SQIVND (reference sequence). CDR3 size: 14 residues. The CDR3 region has the DNA TGTGCCAGTAGACTCAAACCAAGCACAGATACGCAGTATTTT. It specifies CASRLKPSTDTQYF.

This clone showed up just a few times. This chain links TRBV18 with TRBJ2-7; D perhaps matches TRBD2 (6 bases). V was trimmed by 4 bases and J by 3 bases, leaving 16 bases between them. The CDR3 runs 15 residues. CDR1 KGHSH and CDR2 LQKENI come from the germline V gene. CDR3 protein: CASSRDNREIYEQYF. The CDR3 DNA sequence: TGTGCCAGCTCACGCGACAACCGGGAGATCTACGAGCAGTACTTC.

V is TRBV15 and J is TRBJ2-6, with unresolved D. Germline V gene data show CDR1 as LNHNV and CDR2 as YYDKDF (reference sequence). The CDR3 loop spans 17 amino acids. The V end lost 5 bases, the J end lost 0 bases, and 14 bases lay between the germline ends. DNA for the CDR3: TGTGCCACCAGCTCCCCAACTGACTCCTCTGGGGCCAACGTCCTGACTTTC. It translates to CATSSPTDSSGANVLTF.

The chain joins TRBV19 to TRBJ2-2; no clear D gene. The CDR3 has 14 amino acids. V lost 0 bases and J lost 5, with 7 bases in between. Per the germline V gene, CDR1 is LNHDA and CDR2 is SQIVND (reference sequence). CDR3 bases: TGTGCCAGTAGTATAGATTGGGCGACCGGGGAGCTGTTTTTT. Its translation: CASSIDWATGELFF.

The rearrangement links TRBV18 to TRBJ2-7; 12 bases line up with TRBD2. Germline values: CDR1 KGHSH, CDR2 LQKENI. The CDR3 runs 16 residues. The trim removed 4 bases at V and 3 bases at J, leaving 7 bases unmatched. CDR3 sequence reads: CASSLKPTSGSYEQYF. DNA of the CDR3: TGTGCCAGCTCACTAAAACCGACTAGCGGGAGCTACGAGCAGTACTTC.

The CDR3 region is CASSTRGAAAQPQHF. The CDR3, as DNA: TGTGCCAGCAGTACTCGGGGGGCTGCGGCCCAGCCCCAGCATTTT. The chain uses TRBV6-5 and TRBJ1-5; perhaps TRBD1 as D (6 bases). V lost 5 bases and J lost 7, with 18 bases in between. The CDR3 length is 15 residues. Germline loops: CDR1 MNHEY, CDR2 SVGAGI.

This sequence joins TRBV5-1 and TRBJ2-2; D gene unclear. V lost 6 bases, J lost 4 bases, and 16 bases lay in between. The CDR3 is 15 amino acids. Germline V CDR1 and CDR2: SGHRS, YFSETQ. CDR3 in amino acids: CASTALLTGTGELFF. The CDR3 nucleotides read TGCGCCAGCACCGCGCTACTGACTGGCACCGGGGAGCTGTTTTTT.

The chain has TRBV4-2 and TRBJ2-1, with D possibly being TRBD2 (5 bases). The germline CDR1 and CDR2 sequences are LGHNA and YNFKEQ. The CDR3 is 16 amino acids. Trimming pared 4 bases from V and 1 base from J, leaving 14 bases between. The CDR3 region has the DNA TGTGCCAGCAGCCGTAGTTGGACTGGATCCTACAATGAGCAGTTCTTC. This sequence encodes CASSRSWTGSYNEQFF.